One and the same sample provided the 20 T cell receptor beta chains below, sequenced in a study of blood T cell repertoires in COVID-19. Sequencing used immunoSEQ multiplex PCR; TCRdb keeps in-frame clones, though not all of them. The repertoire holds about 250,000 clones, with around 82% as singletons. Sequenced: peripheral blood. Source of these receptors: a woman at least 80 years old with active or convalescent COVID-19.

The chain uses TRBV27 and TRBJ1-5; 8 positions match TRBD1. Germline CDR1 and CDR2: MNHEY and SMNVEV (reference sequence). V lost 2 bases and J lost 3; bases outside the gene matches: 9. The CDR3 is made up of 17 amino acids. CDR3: CASSLVSDRVNNQPQHF. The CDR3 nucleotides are TGTGCCAGCAGTTTAGTATCGGACAGGGTGAACAATCAGCCCCAGCATTTT.

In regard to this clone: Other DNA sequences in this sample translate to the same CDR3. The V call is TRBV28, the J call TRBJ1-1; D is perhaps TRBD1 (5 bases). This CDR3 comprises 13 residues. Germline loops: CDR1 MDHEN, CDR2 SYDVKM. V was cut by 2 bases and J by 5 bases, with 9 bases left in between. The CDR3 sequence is CASSLGGGTEAFF. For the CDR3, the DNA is TGTGCCAGCAGTTTAGGGGGGGGGACTGAAGCTTTCTTT.

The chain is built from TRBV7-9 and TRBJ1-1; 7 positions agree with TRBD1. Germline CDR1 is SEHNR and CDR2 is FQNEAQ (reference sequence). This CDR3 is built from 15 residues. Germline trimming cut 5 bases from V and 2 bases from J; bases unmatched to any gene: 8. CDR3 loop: CASSLMGDRNTEAFF. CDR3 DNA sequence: TGTGCCAGCAGCCTCATGGGGGACAGAAACACTGAAGCTTTCTTT.

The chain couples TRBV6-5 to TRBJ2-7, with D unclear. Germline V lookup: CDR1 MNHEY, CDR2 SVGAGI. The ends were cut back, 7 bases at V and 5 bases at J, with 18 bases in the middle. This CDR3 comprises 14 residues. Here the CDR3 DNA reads TGTGCCAGCAACCCGGGTAAACGCATGGACGAGCAGTACTTC. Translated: CASNPGKRMDEQYF.

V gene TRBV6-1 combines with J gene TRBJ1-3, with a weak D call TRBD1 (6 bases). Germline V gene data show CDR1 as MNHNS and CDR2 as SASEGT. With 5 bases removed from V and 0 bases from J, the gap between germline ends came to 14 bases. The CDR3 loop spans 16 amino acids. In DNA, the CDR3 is TGTGCCAGCAGTAAAGGACAGTTTAGCTCTGGAAACACCATATATTTT. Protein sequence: CASSKGQFSSGNTIYF.

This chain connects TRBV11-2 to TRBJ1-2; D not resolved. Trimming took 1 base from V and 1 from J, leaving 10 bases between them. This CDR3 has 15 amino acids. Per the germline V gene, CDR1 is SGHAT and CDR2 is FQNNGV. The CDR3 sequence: CASSLAASSNYGYTF. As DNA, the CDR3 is TGTGCCAGCAGCTTAGCAGCGTCTAGTAACTATGGCTACACCTTC.

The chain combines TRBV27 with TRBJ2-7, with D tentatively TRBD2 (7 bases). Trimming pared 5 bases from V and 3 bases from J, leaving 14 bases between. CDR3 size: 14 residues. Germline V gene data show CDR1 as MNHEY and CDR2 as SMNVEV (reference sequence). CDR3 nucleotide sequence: TGTGCCAGCAGTCGCGGGGGACAATTCTACGAGCAGTACTTC. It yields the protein CASSRGGQFYEQYF.

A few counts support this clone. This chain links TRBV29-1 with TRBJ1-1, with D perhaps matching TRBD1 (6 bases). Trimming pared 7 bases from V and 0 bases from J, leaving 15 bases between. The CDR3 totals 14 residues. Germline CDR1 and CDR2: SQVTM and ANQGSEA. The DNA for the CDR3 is TGCAGCGCGTCACAGGGAATTTTGAACACTGAAGCTTTCTTT. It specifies CSASQGILNTEAFF.

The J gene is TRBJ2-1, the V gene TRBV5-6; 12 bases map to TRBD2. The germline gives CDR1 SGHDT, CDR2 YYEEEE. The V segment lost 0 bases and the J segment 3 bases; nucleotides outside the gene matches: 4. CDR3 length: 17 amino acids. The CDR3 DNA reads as TGTGCCAGCAGCTTGGGAGGACTAGCGGGGATCTACAATGAGCAGTTCTTC. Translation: CASSLGGLAGIYNEQFF.

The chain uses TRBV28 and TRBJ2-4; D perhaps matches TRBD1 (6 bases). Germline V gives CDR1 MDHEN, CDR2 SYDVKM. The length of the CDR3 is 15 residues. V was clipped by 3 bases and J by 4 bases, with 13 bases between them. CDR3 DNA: TGTGCCAGCAGTTTGTCCGGACAGAGAAAAAACATTCAGTACTTC. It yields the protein CASSLSGQRKNIQYF.

The CDR3 here is CASSLIDISHQPQHF. In DNA, the CDR3 is TGTGCCAGCAGTTTGATTGACATTTCTCATCAGCCCCAGCATTTT. The chain joins TRBV28 to TRBJ1-5; D gene unclear. V was trimmed by 3 bases and J by 5 bases, leaving 14 bases between them. This CDR3 spans 15 amino acids. The V gene's germline CDR1 is MDHEN and CDR2 SYDVKM.

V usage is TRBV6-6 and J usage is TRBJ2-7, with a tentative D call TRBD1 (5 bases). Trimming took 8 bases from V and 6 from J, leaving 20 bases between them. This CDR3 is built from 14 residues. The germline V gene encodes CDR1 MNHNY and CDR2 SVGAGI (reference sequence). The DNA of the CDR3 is TGTGCCAGCGGGCGAAGAACAGGAGTCTCCGAGCAGTACTTC. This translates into CASGRRTGVSEQYF.

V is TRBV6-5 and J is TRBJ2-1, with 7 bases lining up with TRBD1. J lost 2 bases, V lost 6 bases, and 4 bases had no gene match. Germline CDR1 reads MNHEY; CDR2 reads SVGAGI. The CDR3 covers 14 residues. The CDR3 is CASRTGNAYNEQFF. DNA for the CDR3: TGTGCCAGCAGGACAGGGAATGCCTACAATGAGCAGTTCTTC.

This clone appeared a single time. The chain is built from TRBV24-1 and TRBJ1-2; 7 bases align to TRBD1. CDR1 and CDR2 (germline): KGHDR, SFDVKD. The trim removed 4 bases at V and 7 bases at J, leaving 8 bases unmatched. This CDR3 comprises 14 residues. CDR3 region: CATSEPDRPSGYTF. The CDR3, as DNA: TGTGCCACCAGTGAACCGGACAGGCCTTCTGGCTACACCTTC.

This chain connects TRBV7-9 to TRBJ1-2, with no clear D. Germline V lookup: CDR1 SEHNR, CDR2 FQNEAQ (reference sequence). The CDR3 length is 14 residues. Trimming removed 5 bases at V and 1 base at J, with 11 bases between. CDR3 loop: CASSPSTDNYGYTF. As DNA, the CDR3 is TGTGCCAGCAGCCCCTCAACAGATAACTATGGCTACACCTTC.

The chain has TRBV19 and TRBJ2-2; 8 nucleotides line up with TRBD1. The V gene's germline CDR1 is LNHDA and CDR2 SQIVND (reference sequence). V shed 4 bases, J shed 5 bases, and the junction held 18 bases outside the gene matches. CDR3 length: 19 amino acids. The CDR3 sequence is CASSRSGQGAGGRTGELFF. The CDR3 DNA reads TGTGCCAGTAGTAGATCAGGACAGGGAGCGGGTGGTAGGACCGGGGAGCTGTTTTTT.

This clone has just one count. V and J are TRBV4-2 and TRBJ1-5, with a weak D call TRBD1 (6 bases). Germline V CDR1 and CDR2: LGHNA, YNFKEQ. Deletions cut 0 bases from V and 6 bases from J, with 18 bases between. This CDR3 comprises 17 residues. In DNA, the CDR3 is TGTGCCAGCAGCCAAGAACCCACGGGGGGGCCGGCTCAGCCCCAGCATTTT. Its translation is CASSQEPTGGPAQPQHF.

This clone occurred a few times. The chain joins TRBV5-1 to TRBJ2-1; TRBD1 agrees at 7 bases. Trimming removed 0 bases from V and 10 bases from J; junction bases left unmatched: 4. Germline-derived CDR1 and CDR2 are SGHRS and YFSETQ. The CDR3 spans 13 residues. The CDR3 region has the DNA TGCGCCAGCAGCTTGGAGGGGGCGGAAGAGCAGTTCTTC. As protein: CASSLEGAEEQFF. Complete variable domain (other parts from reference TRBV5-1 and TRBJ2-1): KAGVTQTPRYLIKTRGQQVTLSCSPISGHRSVSWYQQTPGQGLQFLFEYFSETQRNKGNFPGRFSGRQFSNSRSEMNVSTLELGDSALYLCASSLEGAEEQFFGPGTRLTVL.

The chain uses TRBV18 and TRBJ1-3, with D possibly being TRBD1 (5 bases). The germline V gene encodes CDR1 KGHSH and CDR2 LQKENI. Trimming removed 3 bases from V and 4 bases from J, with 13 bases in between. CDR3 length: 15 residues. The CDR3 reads CASSPSGGGGNTIYF. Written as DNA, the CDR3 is TGTGCCAGCTCACCGTCCGGGGGAGGAGGAAACACCATATATTTT.

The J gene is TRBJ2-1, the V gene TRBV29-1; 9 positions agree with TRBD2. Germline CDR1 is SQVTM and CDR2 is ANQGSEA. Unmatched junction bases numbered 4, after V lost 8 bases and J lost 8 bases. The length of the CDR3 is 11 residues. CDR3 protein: CSTRTSDEQFF. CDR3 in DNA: TGCAGCACCCGGACTAGCGATGAGCAGTTCTTC.